This T cell receptor (beta chain) was obtained from a study of blood T cell repertoires in COVID-19 (dated by TCRdb to 2020 to 2021). Regarding the study in general: The collaborator samples originated in the United States, Italy and Spain and spanned the acute and convalescent phases of COVID-19. Samples were obtained from the ongoing ImmuneRACE study (first 160 participants) and from 950 to 1,500 subjects provided by 6 global collaborators. HLA class I and class II types, where available, came from metadata supplied by the sample provider rather than from assay-based typing. A freely available public database, intended as a resource for researchers studying the immune response to SARS-CoV-2, is where the repertoires were released. The dataset comprised deeply sampled blood TCRbeta repertoires from subjects exposed to, actively infected with, or recovered from COVID-19. Sample metadata almost always included a de-identified subject ID, COVID-19 status, age in years and sex. The material from the prospective study consisted of cDNA or gDNA derived from T cells, B-cell-depleted T cells, or PBMCs.

Comments on this clone: The antigen it recognizes is unknown. No base quality information exists; no much larger clone differs at one position.

Collaborating institutions collected whole blood in K2EDTA tubes following their own protocols. Collaborator samples were shipped for TCRbeta analysis as frozen whole blood, isolated PBMCs, or DNA extracted from either sample type. TCRbeta CDR3 regions were amplified from genomic DNA using the immunoSEQ Assay, a bias-controlled multiplex PCR. In the source study's methods: Nucleated cell counts per sample were estimated from amplification of reference gene primers within the assay. To quantify the absolute abundance of each unique TCRbeta CDR3 rearrangement, sequence reads were collapsed and filtered. For each sample, productive Simpson clonality was calculated by taking the square root of Simpson's diversity index across productive rearrangements. TCRdb mirrors the immuneACCESS table, restricted to in-frame sequences. Some clones are absent from its copies; in checked studies, under half trace to an unresolved V gene, and the reason for the others is unknown. That table gives V, J and clone size, and the DNA gave D and trimming. The sample table records 100,000 to 150,000 clones; about four fifths of these occur just once. About 5.4% of the sample rests with the top ten.

Overall study outcomes, separate from this receptor: The quantity of clinical and demographic metadata differed by source and by participant and was supplied without curation.

Material: peripheral blood. The origin of this receptor is a man older than 75 with active or convalescent COVID-19.

The DNA reads TGTGCCAGCAGCCACAACACATGGGGCTACACCTTC. Translated, it reads CASSHNTWGYTF. The chain is assembled from TRBV25-1 and TRBJ1-2; the D gene cannot be resolved reliably. V is shortened by 6 bases, J by 8 bases, and the region joining them spans 13 bases. CDR1 and CDR2 (MGHDK, SYGVNS) derive from the germline V gene. The CDR3 starts with the cysteine, ends with the phenylalanine, and has 12 residues. Just CDR3 DNA is preserved here, 36 bases in frame from base 1.